A selection of T cell receptor beta chains follows, all from one sample in a study of T-cell memory formation after mild COVID-19. TCRdb processed the 5' RACE reads anew with MiXCR; each CDR3 protein has one entry. Of around 420,000 distinct CDR3 sequences detected, roughly a quarter appear once; the ten largest clones hold roughly 8.9%. The sample comprised PBMCs or a T cell subset sorted from them (not recorded which). The receptors originated from an adult woman who had mild COVID-19 (a few samples of this study predate the infection). Cell type and time point are not known. CDR3s include the opening cysteine and the closing phenylalanine or tryptophan. D genes are given only for firm matches. The size of a clone is reported for some rows only, either as once, few or many, or as a class for expanded clones.

cdr3_aa,cdr3_nt,j_call,v_call,d_call,clone_size
CASSPPLAGGYNEQFF,TGTGCCAGCTCACCGCCTTTAGCGGGAGGGTACAATGAGCAGTTCTTC,TRBJ2-1,TRBV18,TRBD2,NA
CASSHQRASTDTQYF,TGTGCCAGCAGCCATCAGCGGGCAAGCACAGATACGCAGTATTTT,TRBJ2-3,TRBV3-1,NA,NA
CASSLPFSGADTQYF,TGTGCCAGCAGCTTACCGTTTTCGGGCGCAGATACGCAGTATTTT,TRBJ2-3,TRBV7-2,NA,NA
CASSPSRQYNEQFF,TGCGCCAGCAGTCCCTCCCGACAGTACAATGAGCAGTTCTTC,TRBJ2-1,TRBV23-1,NA,few
CASSLMGTAYNEQFF,TGTGCCAGCAGCCTTATGGGGACAGCATACAATGAGCAGTTCTTC,TRBJ2-1,TRBV7-9,TRBD1,few
CASSLELQTRETQYF,TGTGCCAGCAGCTTAGAACTGCAGACTCGGGAGACCCAGTACTTC,TRBJ2-5,TRBV7-9,NA,few
CASSLDRFQPQHF,TGTGCCAGCAGCTTAGATAGGTTTCAGCCCCAGCATTTT,TRBJ1-5,TRBV7-7,NA,few
CASSWTGSGGDTQYF,TGTGCCAGCAGCTGGACAGGGAGTGGGGGAGATACGCAGTATTTT,TRBJ2-3,TRBV7-2,TRBD1,NA
CASSLGIGTQNQPQHF,TGCGCCAGCAGCTTGGGAATCGGGACCCAAAATCAGCCCCAGCATTTT,TRBJ1-5,TRBV5-1,NA,few
CASSSRLAGVTDTQYF,TGTGCCAGCAGCTCTCGACTAGCGGGCGTCACAGATACGCAGTATTTT,TRBJ2-3,TRBV11-2,TRBD2,NA
CASSLAVGRKGDTQYF,TGTGCCAGCAGCTTAGCGGTAGGGCGGAAAGGAGATACGCAGTATTTT,TRBJ2-3,TRBV7-2,NA,NA
CSARDSLAGEQFF,TGCAGTGCTAGAGATTCCCTAGCGGGTGAGCAGTTCTTC,TRBJ2-1,TRBV20-1,TRBD2,many
CASSPPGLAGQEQYF,TGTGCCAGCAGCCCACCGGGACTAGCGGGACAGGAGCAGTACTTC,TRBJ2-7,TRBV7-6,TRBD2,many
CASSFVGAAETQYF,TGTGCCAGCAGCTTTGTTGGGGCCGCGGAGACCCAGTACTTC,TRBJ2-5,TRBV7-2,NA,NA
CASSARTGGGKLFF,TGTGCCAGCAGTGCCCGGACAGGGGGGGGAAAACTGTTTTTT,TRBJ1-4,TRBV2,TRBD1,few
CASSLARAGWGNEQFF,TGTGCCAGCAGCTTAGCGCGCGCAGGGTGGGGTAATGAGCAGTTCTTC,TRBJ2-1,TRBV11-2,NA,NA
CASSVLAGATGELFF,TGTGCCAGCAGCGTACTAGCGGGAGCAACCGGGGAGCTGTTTTTT,TRBJ2-2,TRBV7-3,TRBD2,few
CASSPQGQNYQPQHF,TGTGCCAGCAGCCCTCAGGGACAGAACTATCAGCCCCAGCATTTT,TRBJ1-5,TRBV12-3/TRBV12-4,TRBD1,NA
CSARVLAGATGYEQYF,TGCAGTGCTAGAGTTCTAGCGGGAGCCACGGGGTACGAGCAGTACTTC,TRBJ2-7,TRBV20-1,TRBD2,few
CASSEAGDPRYEQYF,TGTGCCAGCTCCGAAGCCGGAGACCCACGATACGAGCAGTACTTC,TRBJ2-7,TRBV18,NA,NA
CASRPRGGSTEAFF,TGTGCCAGCAGGCCGCGGGGGGGGTCCACTGAAGCTTTCTTT,TRBJ1-1,TRBV3-1,NA,NA
CASSSDSNYGYTF,TGCGCCAGCAGCAGCGACAGCAACTATGGCTACACCTTC,TRBJ1-2,TRBV5-1,NA,many
CSVTGGSTDTQYF,TGCAGCGTCACGGGGGGCAGCACAGATACGCAGTATTTT,TRBJ2-3,TRBV29-1,NA,few
CASSRKGGGYTF,TGTGCCAGCAGCCGGAAGGGAGGCGGCTACACCTTC,TRBJ1-2,TRBV12-3/TRBV12-4,NA,NA
CASSLGGADSSYEQYF,TGTGCCAGCAGCTTAGGGGGGGCTGACAGCTCCTACGAGCAGTACTTC,TRBJ2-7,TRBV9,NA,many
CASSYRLAGEGYNEQFF,TGTGCCAGCAGTTACAGACTAGCGGGGGAAGGCTACAATGAGCAGTTCTTC,TRBJ2-1,TRBV2,TRBD2,NA
CASSYDRGTAQETQYF,TGTGCCAGCAGTTACGACCGAGGGACAGCCCAAGAGACCCAGTACTTC,TRBJ2-5,TRBV6-5,TRBD1,few
CATSRDRTGRGYGYTF,TGTGCCACCAGCAGAGATCGAACAGGGAGAGGCTATGGCTACACCTTC,TRBJ1-2,TRBV15,NA,few
CASRGRYSNQPQHF,TGTGCCAGCAGAGGACGGTATAGCAATCAGCCCCAGCATTTT,TRBJ1-5,TRBV12-3/TRBV12-4,NA,few
CASSYLTGLNTEAFF,TGTGCCAGCAGCTATCTGACCGGATTGAACACTGAAGCTTTCTTT,TRBJ1-1,TRBV7-9,NA,NA
CASSGIRDRGGNTEAFF,TGCGCCAGCAGCGGAATCCGGGACAGGGGGGGGAACACTGAAGCTTTCTTT,TRBJ1-1,TRBV5-1,TRBD1,few
CSVMGDRGMNTEAFF,TGCAGCGTGATGGGGGACAGGGGAATGAACACTGAAGCTTTCTTT,TRBJ1-1,TRBV29-1,TRBD1,few
CASSSAGRGTRNTQYF,TGTGCCAGCAGTTCCGCCGGCAGGGGCACAAGAAATACGCAGTATTTT,TRBJ2-3,TRBV6-5,NA,NA
CASSSLSGHYNEQFF,TGTGCCAGCAGCTCGCTTTCGGGACACTACAATGAGCAGTTCTTC,TRBJ2-1,TRBV7-3,NA,few
CASSKIPTDTQYF,TGCGCCAGCAGCAAGATCCCTACAGATACGCAGTATTTT,TRBJ2-3,TRBV4-1,NA,few
CSAREGGGELFF,TGCAGTGCTAGAGAAGGGGGCGGGGAGCTGTTTTTT,TRBJ2-2,TRBV20-1,NA,few
CASSPPGVGSSLGEQFF,TGTGCCAGCAGTCCCCCGGGGGTAGGAAGTTCGTTAGGTGAGCAGTTCTTC,TRBJ2-1,TRBV12-3/TRBV12-4,NA,few
CATSREGSTQYF,TGTGCCACCAGCAGAGAGGGATCTACGCAGTATTTT,TRBJ2-3,TRBV15,NA,NA
CASSLEAQMNTGELFF,TGTGCCAGCAGCTTAGAAGCACAGATGAACACCGGGGAGCTGTTTTTT,TRBJ2-2,TRBV7-6,NA,NA
CASSSTQGLGEQYF,TGTGCCAGCAGCTCAACCCAGGGTCTGGGCGAGCAGTACTTC,TRBJ2-7,TRBV11-2,NA,NA
CASSFGGLGNTEAFF,TGTGCCAGCAGTTTTGGGGGGCTGGGGAACACTGAAGCTTTCTTT,TRBJ1-1,TRBV6-5,NA,NA
CASSLDAAATNTEAFF,TGCGCCAGCAGCTTGGATGCGGCAGCGACTAACACTGAAGCTTTCTTT,TRBJ1-1,TRBV5-1,NA,NA
CASSQEGGPGSEQYF,TGTGCCAGCAGCCAAGAAGGGGGGCCGGGGAGCGAGCAGTACTTC,TRBJ2-7,TRBV3-1,NA,few
CSASNRASGESTDTQYF,TGCAGTGCTAGTAATCGGGCTAGCGGGGAAAGCACAGATACGCAGTATTTT,TRBJ2-3,TRBV20-1,TRBD2,NA
CASSSHYRSKLDQPQHF,TGTGCCAGTAGTTCGCACTACAGGAGCAAGCTTGATCAGCCCCAGCATTTT,TRBJ1-5,TRBV19,NA,NA
CASSLRREAYNEQFF,TGTGCCAGCAGCTTGCGGCGGGAGGCCTACAATGAGCAGTTCTTC,TRBJ2-1,TRBV5-4,TRBD2,NA
CASQTEHNSPLHF,TGTGCCAGCCAGACAGAACATAATTCACCCCTCCACTTT,TRBJ1-6,TRBV7-2,NA,NA